The clone carrying this TCR beta chain was counted once. This CDR3 contains 14 residues. The V end was cut by 6 bases, the J end by 3 bases, with 15 bases between. Germline-derived CDR1 and CDR2 are SGHTA and FQGNSA. Assay used: immunoSEQ multiplex PCR; TCRdb lists only in-frame clones, some missing. The sample holds about 580,000 clones, roughly 98% seen once. The data stem from a study of shared clonotypes between healthy human individuals. Naive CD8 cells lacked CD45RO and underwent positive selection for CCR7, leaving out terminally differentiated effector memory CD45RA+ cells. Source material: naive CD8+ T cells sorted from blood. The sequence came from a man under 40 in good health. V is TRBV7-2 and J is TRBJ2-7; D is undetermined. CDR3 coding DNA: TGTGCCAGCAGTTCCCCTTCCAGGATCTACGAGCAGTACTTC. Its translation is CASSSPSRIYEQYF. The entire variable domain, with the rest obtained from reference TRBV7-2 and TRBJ2-7, is as follows: GAGVSQSPSNKVTEKGKDVELRCDPISGHTALYWYRQSLGQGLEFLIYFQGNSAPDKSGLPSDRFSAERTGGSVSTLTIQRTQQEDSAVYLCASSSPSRIYEQYFGPGTRLTVT.